This TCR beta chain was identified in a study of neurological immune-mediated disorders. CDR3 length: 13 residues. Trimming shortened V by 0 bases and J by 6 bases, and 8 bases separated the two germline ends. CDR1 is MNHEY, CDR2 SVGAGI, per germline. This clonotype was counted ten times or more. By 5'RACE with 10-nucleotide random UMIs, the cDNA was made. Using its own MiXCR run on the 5' RACE reads, TCRdb lists one record per CDR3 protein. The profile shows some 38,000 distinct CDR3 sequences, roughly 11% of them singletons. Time point meaning: technical triplicate 1. This sequence joins TRBV6-5 and TRBJ1-1, with no clear D. The receptor was derived from a man aged 60 to 75 with HTLV-1-associated myelopathy (HAM/TSP). The sample consisted of PBMCs. CDR3 region: CASSYSQVSEAFF. DNA for the CDR3: TGTGCCAGCAGTTACTCGCAGGTATCTGAAGCTTTCTTT.